The clone carrying this T cell receptor (beta chain) was recorded many times. What it binds is unknown. Within the library, unique molecular identifiers were attached to each individual cDNA molecule. MiXCR, run by TCRdb on the RACE reads, gives a single entry per CDR3 protein. The top ten clones hold 2% to 2.5% of a sample with around 380,000 distinct CDR3 sequences, more than 4.5% of them seen once. This specimen belongs to a study of human T cells and chemical hapten exposure. Overall study findings and caveats: The donor cohort had alopecia, so its immune response may not match that of healthy people.

CDR3 length: 14 residues. The V gene's germline CDR1 is MNHEY and CDR2 SMNVEV (reference sequence). Trimming cost V 5 bases and J 0 bases, with 10 bases left between them. Time point described: patch test 1, 2 weeks after DPC sensitization. Treatment denoted: therapeutic diphenylcyclopropenone sensitization with weekly scalp DPC. Sample donors consisted of patients with alopecia, aged 18 to 70 years, who were suitable for DPC. The clonotype originates from a woman between 50 and 59 years old with alopecia areata. Some clones in this sample may be carry-over from other donors' samples. The sequences come from whole blood, collected in connection with sensitization to the hapten diphenylcyclopropenone (DPC). The rearrangement links TRBV27 to TRBJ2-5; D is unclear. The CDR3 region is CASSPWTYQETQYF. The CDR3 DNA reads TGTGCCAGCAGTCCGTGGACCTACCAAGAGACCCAGTACTTC.